One sample yielded the 14 T cell receptor beta chains listed below, sequenced in a study of T cells in Graves' hyperthyroidism and ophthalmopathy. Amplified TCR beta CDR3 regions derived from RNA transcripts. When the TCR CDR3 underwent first-round RT-PCR, the HTBI primer set was used. TCRdb processed the multiplex PCR reads anew with MiXCR; each CDR3 protein has one entry. This table has 300,000 or so distinct CDR3 sequences, around a sixth appearing once. What was sequenced was blood. The receptor source for this set is a woman between 45 and 60 years old with Graves' hyperthyroidism.

This clonotype has only a few counts. The CDR3 protein is CATSRDRGSLNTEAFF. The DNA for the CDR3 is TGTGCCACCAGCAGAGATCGCGGCAGTTTGAACACTGAAGCTTTCTTT. This chain joins TRBV15 and TRBJ1-1; D gene unclear. The length of the CDR3 is 16 residues. Germline V gene lookup returns CDR1 LNHNV and CDR2 YYDKDF (reference sequence). V was trimmed by 0 bases and J by 0 bases, leaving 11 bases between them.

This clonotype was found a few times. The chain combines TRBV20-1 with TRBJ2-7, with 10 bases aligning to TRBD2. Germline V gives CDR1 DFQATT, CDR2 SNEGSKA (reference sequence). The CDR3 contains 15 residues. V trimming: 0 bases; J trimming: 7 bases; junction bases outside the gene matches: 9. This CDR3 reads CSARDSSGSYWEQYF. CDR3 nucleotide sequence: TGCAGTGCTAGAGATTCTAGCGGGAGCTATTGGGAGCAGTACTTC.

This clonotype was recorded many times. J is TRBJ2-2 and V is TRBV6-1, with D unclear. This CDR3 has 15 residues. V lost 5 bases and J 3 bases, leaving 13 bases between the germline ends. Per the germline V gene, CDR1 is MNHNS and CDR2 is SASEGT. In DNA form, the CDR3 reads TGTGCCAGCAGTCCCGCAAGAAGCTACACCGGGGAGCTGTTTTTT. This encodes CASSPARSYTGELFF.

This clonotype was seen ten or more times. V and J are TRBV2 and TRBJ2-7, with 10 bases that match TRBD2. CDR1 and CDR2 from the germline V gene are SNHLY and FYNNEI. The junction had 5 bases not matched to a gene; V was cut back by 9 bases and J by 0 bases. This CDR3 has 14 amino acids. The CDR3 nucleotides read TGTGCCAGTAGCGGGAGGCAGAGCTCCTACGAGCAGTACTTC. Amino acids: CASSGRQSSYEQYF.

This clonotype was seen a handful of times. The chain carries TRBV5-1 and TRBJ2-7, with D perhaps assigned TRBD1 or TRBD2 (5 bases each). In germline, CDR1 is SGHRS, CDR2 YFSETQ. Trimming took 4 bases from V and 2 from J, leaving 10 bases between them. The CDR3 spans 13 residues. The CDR3 reads CASSPVGAYEQYF. As DNA, the CDR3 is TGCGCCAGCAGCCCAGTGGGGGCCTACGAGCAGTACTTC. Filled out from reference TRBV5-1 and TRBJ2-7, the complete variable domain reads KAGVTQTPRYLIKTRGQQVTLSCSPISGHRSVSWYQQTPGQGLQFLFEYFSETQRNKGNFPGRFSGRQFSNSRSEMNVSTLELGDSALYLCASSPVGAYEQYFGPGTRLTVT.

This clonotype was counted many times. This rearrangement joins TRBV20-1 to TRBJ1-1; the D is unclear. From germline, CDR1 is DFQATT and CDR2 SNEGSKA (reference sequence). V was shortened by 1 base and J by 3 bases, with 12 bases between the two germline ends. The CDR3 length is 14 residues. In nucleotides, the CDR3 is TGCAGTGCTAGAGCTGACATAGGGTACACTGAAGCTTTCTTT. This codes for CSARADIGYTEAFF.

The chain is built from TRBV5-6 and TRBJ1-3, with 7 bases identical to TRBD1. The germline CDR1 and CDR2 sequences are SGHDT and YYEEEE. V was clipped by 4 bases and J by 0 bases; unmatched bases: 7. The CDR3 runs 16 residues. DNA of the CDR3: TGTGCCAGCAGCCAGTGGACAGGTCTCTCTGGAAACACCATATATTTT. Its translation: CASSQWTGLSGNTIYF.

The chain combines TRBV20-1 with TRBJ2-7, with 7 bases fitting TRBD1. This CDR3 contains 14 residues. CDR1 is DFQATT, CDR2 SNEGSKA, per germline (reference sequence). V shed 0 bases, J shed 5 bases, and the junction held 7 bases outside the gene matches. The CDR3 loop is CSARDGSGGNEQYF. The DNA of the CDR3 is TGCAGTGCTAGAGATGGGTCAGGGGGTAACGAGCAGTACTTC.

This clonotype was seen only a few times. CDR3 residues: CASSQDPTGTGNQPQHF. CDR3 sequence (DNA): TGCGCCAGCAGCCAAGATCCGACGGGGACGGGGAATCAGCCCCAGCATTTT. V and J are TRBV4-1 and TRBJ1-5; weak D call: TRBD1 (5 bases). Germline-derived CDR1 and CDR2 are MGHRA and YSYEKL. Trimming stripped 0 bases from V and 4 bases from J, with 16 bases between. This CDR3 contains 17 residues.

There are a few counts of this clonotype. This chain links TRBV5-1 with TRBJ1-2; D uncertain. This CDR3 has 16 amino acids. The germline V gene encodes CDR1 SGHRS and CDR2 YFSETQ. Trimming took 4 bases from V and 5 from J, leaving 21 bases between them. The DNA of the CDR3 is TGCGCCAGCAGCGACGTTGCATCGCGTGGCACTTATGGCTACACCTTC. Translated: CASSDVASRGTYGYTF.

This clonotype was seen ten or more times. The chain recombines TRBV27 with TRBJ2-2; TRBD2 matches 8 bases. The ends lost 10 bases at V and 3 bases at J; junction bases unmatched: 10. This CDR3 contains 15 residues. Germline V lookup: CDR1 MNHEY, CDR2 SMNVEV (reference sequence). The CDR3 region is CATKSGRADTGELFF. CDR3 sequence (DNA): TGTGCCACCAAGTCCGGGAGGGCCGACACCGGGGAGCTGTTTTTT.

The sample holds a few counts of this clonotype. This rearrangement joins TRBV7-2 to TRBJ2-7; 9 bases line up with TRBD1. The CDR3 is made up of 17 amino acids. The germline gives CDR1 SGHTA, CDR2 FQGNSA. Trimming cost V 5 bases and J 0 bases; bases outside gene matches: 11. The CDR3 DNA sequence: TGTGCCAGCAGCCAATCTAGAGGGACAGGGCTCTCCTACGAGCAGTACTTC. It codes for CASSQSRGTGLSYEQYF.

This clonotype was observed many times. The chain employs TRBV6-2 or TRBV6-3 and TRBJ2-7; possibly TRBD2 for D (5 bases). The germline V gene encodes CDR1 MNHEY and CDR2 SVGEGT. The V gene lost 5 bases and the J gene lost 2 bases, with 13 bases spanning the gap. The CDR3 loop spans 14 amino acids. The CDR3 protein is CASSKGGNPYEQYV. The CDR3 bases are TGTGCCAGCAGTAAAGGAGGCAATCCCTACGAGCAGTACGTC.

The J gene is TRBJ2-2, the V gene TRBV5-1; D is perhaps TRBD1 or TRBD2 (5 bases each). CDR1 SGHRS and CDR2 YFSETQ come from the germline V gene. CDR3 length equals 15 residues. With 4 bases removed from V and 2 bases from J, the gap between germline ends came to 12 bases. The CDR3: CASSIQGPNTGELFF. The CDR3 coding sequence is TGCGCCAGCAGCATCCAGGGACCCAACACCGGGGAGCTGTTTTTT. The variable domain in full, with the rest retrieved from reference TRBV5-1 and TRBJ2-2, is KAGVTQTPRYLIKTRGQQVTLSCSPISGHRSVSWYQQTPGQGLQFLFEYFSETQRNKGNFPGRFSGRQFSNSRSEMNVSTLELGDSALYLCASSIQGPNTGELFFGEGSRLTVL.